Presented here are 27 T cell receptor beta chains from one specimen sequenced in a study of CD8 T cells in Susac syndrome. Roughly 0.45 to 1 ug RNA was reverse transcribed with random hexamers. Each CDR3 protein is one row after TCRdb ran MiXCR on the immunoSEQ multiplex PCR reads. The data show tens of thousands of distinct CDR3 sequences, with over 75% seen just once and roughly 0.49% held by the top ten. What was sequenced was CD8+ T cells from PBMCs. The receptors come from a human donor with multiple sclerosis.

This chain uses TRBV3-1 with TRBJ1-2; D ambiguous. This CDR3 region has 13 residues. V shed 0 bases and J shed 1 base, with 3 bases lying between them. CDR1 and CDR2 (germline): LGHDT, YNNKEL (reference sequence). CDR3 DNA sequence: TGTGCCAGCAGCCAAGAGCTTAACTATGGCTACACCTTC. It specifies CASSQELNYGYTF.

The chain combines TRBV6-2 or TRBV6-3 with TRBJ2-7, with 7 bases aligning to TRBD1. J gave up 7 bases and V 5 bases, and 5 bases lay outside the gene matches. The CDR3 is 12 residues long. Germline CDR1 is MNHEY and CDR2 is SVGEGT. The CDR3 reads CASSRTGEEQYF. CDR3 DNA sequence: TGTGCCAGCAGTAGGACAGGCGAAGAGCAGTACTTC.

CDR3 region: CASSVPPGEQFF. CDR3 sequence (DNA): TGTGCCAGCAGCGTACCCCCGGGTGAGCAGTTCTTC. The chain combines TRBV9 with TRBJ2-1; D is unclear. This CDR3 spans 12 amino acids. The V gene lost 1 base and the J gene lost 9 bases, with 8 bases spanning the gap. The germline CDR1 and CDR2 sequences are SGDLS and YYNGEE.

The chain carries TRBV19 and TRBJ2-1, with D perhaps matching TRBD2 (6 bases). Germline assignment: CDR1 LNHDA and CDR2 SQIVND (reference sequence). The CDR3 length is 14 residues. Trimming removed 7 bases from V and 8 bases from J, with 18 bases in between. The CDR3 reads CASTSGTWGDEQFF. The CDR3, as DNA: TGTGCCAGTACCTCCGGGACTTGGGGTGATGAGCAGTTCTTC. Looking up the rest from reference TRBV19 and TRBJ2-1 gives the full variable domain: DGGITQSPKYLFRKEGQNVTLSCEQNLNHDAMYWYRQDPGQGLRLIYYSQIVNDFQKGDIAEGYSVSREKKESFPLTVTSAQKNPTAFYLCASTSGTWGDEQFFGPGTRLTVL.

The CDR3 protein is CASRKEQGINYGYTF. The DNA for the CDR3 is TGTGCCAGCAGAAAAGAACAGGGGATAAACTATGGCTACACCTTC. The V call is TRBV6-6, the J call TRBJ1-2; 7 nucleotides agree with TRBD1. CDR1 is MNHNY, CDR2 SVGAGI, per germline (reference sequence). This CDR3 is 15 amino acids long. V was clipped by 6 bases and J by 2 bases; unmatched bases: 9.

The CDR3 DNA sequence: TGTGCCAGCAGTTACCGAGGCCTCTATGGCTACACCTTC. Protein sequence: CASSYRGLYGYTF. The rearrangement uses TRBV6-5 and TRBJ1-2; unclear D gene. V lost 2 bases and J lost 4, with 8 bases in between. Germline V CDR1 and CDR2: MNHEY, SVGAGI. This CDR3 has 13 residues.

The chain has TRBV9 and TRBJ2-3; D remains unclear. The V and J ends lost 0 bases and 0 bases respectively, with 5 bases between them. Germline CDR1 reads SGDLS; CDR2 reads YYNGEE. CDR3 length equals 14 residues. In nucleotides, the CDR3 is TGTGCCAGCAGCGTAGAAGGTAGCACAGATACGCAGTATTTT. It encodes CASSVEGSTDTQYF.

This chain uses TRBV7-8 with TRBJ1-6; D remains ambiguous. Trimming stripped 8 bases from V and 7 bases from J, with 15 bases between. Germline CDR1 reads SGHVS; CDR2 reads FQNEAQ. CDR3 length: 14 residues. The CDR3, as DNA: TGTGCCAGCTCACCCTCGTCCACCAATTCACCCCTCCACTTT. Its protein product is CASSPSSTNSPLHF.

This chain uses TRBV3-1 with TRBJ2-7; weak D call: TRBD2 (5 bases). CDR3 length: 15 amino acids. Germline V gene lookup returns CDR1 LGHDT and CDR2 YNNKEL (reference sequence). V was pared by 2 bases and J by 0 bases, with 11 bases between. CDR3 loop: CASSQRGLSSYEQYF. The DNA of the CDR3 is TGTGCCAGCAGCCAACGAGGGCTCAGCTCCTACGAGCAGTACTTC.

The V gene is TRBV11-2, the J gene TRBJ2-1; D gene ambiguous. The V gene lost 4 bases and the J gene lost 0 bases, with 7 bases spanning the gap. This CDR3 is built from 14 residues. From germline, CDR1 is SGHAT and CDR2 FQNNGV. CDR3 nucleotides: TGTGCCAGCAGCTCTTCCTCCTCCTACAATGAGCAGTTCTTC. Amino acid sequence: CASSSSSSYNEQFF.

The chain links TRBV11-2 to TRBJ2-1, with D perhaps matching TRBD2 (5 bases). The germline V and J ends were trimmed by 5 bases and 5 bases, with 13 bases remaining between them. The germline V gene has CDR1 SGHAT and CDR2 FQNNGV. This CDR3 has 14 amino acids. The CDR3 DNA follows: TGTGCCAGCAGCCTCTTGGACTGGAACAATGAGCAGTTCTTC. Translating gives CASSLLDWNNEQFF. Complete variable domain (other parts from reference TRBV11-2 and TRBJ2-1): EAGVAQSPRYKIIEKRQSVAFWCNPISGHATLYWYQQILGQGPKLLIQFQNNGVVDDSQLPKDRFSAERLKGVDSTLKIQPAKLEDSAVYLCASSLLDWNNEQFFGPGTRLTVL.

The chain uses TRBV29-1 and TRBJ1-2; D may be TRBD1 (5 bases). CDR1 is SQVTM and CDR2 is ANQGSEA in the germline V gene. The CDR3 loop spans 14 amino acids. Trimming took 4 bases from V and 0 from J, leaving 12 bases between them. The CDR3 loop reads CSVGDGPTNYGYTF. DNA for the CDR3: TGCAGCGTTGGGGACGGACCCACTAACTATGGCTACACCTTC.

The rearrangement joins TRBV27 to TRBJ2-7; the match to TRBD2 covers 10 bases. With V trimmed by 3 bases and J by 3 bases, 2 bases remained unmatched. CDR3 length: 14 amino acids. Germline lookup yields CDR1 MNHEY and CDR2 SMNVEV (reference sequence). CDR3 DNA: TGTGCCAGCAGTTTGGGACTAGCGAACTACGAGCAGTACTTC. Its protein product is CASSLGLANYEQYF.

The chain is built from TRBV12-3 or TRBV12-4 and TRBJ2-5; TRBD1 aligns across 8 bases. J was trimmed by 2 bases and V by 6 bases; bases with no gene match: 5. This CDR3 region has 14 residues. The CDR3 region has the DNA TGTGCCAGCAGCACTCGGGACAGGCAAGAGACCCAGTACTTC. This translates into CASSTRDRQETQYF.

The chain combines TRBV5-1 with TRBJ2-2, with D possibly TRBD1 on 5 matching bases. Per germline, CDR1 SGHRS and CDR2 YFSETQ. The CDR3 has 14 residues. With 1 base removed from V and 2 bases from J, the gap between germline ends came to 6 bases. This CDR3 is CASSLQGNTGELFF. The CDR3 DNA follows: TGCGCCAGCAGCTTGCAGGGTAACACCGGGGAGCTGTTTTTT.

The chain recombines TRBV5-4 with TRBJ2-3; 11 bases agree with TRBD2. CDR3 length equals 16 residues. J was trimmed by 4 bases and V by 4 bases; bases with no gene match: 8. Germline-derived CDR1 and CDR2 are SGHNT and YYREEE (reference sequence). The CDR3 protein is CASSLYSGGGADTQYF. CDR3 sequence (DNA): TGTGCCAGCAGCCTCTATAGCGGGGGGGGCGCAGATACGCAGTATTTT.

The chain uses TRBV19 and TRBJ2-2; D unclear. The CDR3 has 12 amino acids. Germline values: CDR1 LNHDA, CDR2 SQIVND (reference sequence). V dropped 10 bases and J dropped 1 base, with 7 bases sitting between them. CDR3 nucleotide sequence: TGTGCCACAAAACGGAACACCGGGGAGCTGTTTTTT. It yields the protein CATKRNTGELFF. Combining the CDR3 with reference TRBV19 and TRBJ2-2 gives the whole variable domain DGGITQSPKYLFRKEGQNVTLSCEQNLNHDAMYWYRQDPGQGLRLIYYSQIVNDFQKGDIAEGYSVSREKKESFPLTVTSAQKNPTAFYLCATKRNTGELFFGEGSRLTVL.

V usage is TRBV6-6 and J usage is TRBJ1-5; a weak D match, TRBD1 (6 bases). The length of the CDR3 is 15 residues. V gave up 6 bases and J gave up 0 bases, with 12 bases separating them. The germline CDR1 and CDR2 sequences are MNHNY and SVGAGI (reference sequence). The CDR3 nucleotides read TGTGCCAGCAGGTCGGGGGGCTATAGCAATCAGCCCCAGCATTTT. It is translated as CASRSGGYSNQPQHF.

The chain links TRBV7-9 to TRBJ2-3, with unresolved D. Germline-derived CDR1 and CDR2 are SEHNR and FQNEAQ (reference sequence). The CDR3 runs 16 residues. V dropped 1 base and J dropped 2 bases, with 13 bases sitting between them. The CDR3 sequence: CASSLEVYLHTDTQYF. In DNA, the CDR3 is TGTGCCAGCAGCTTAGAGGTTTACCTTCACACAGATACGCAGTATTTT.

CDR3 protein: CASSLAGGIQETQYF. The CDR3 DNA is TGTGCCAGCAGTTTAGCGGGAGGCATCCAAGAGACCCAGTACTTC. The chain recombines TRBV12-3 or TRBV12-4 with TRBJ2-5, with D perhaps TRBD2 (6 bases). The ends were cut back, 0 bases at V and 1 base at J, with 9 bases in the middle. This CDR3 region has 15 residues.

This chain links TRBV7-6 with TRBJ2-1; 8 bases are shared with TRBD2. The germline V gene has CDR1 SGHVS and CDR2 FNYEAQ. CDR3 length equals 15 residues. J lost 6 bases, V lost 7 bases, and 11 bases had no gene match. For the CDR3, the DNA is TGTGCCAGCACGTTTAGCGGGGCGGGGTTCAATGAGCAGTTCTTC. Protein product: CASTFSGAGFNEQFF.

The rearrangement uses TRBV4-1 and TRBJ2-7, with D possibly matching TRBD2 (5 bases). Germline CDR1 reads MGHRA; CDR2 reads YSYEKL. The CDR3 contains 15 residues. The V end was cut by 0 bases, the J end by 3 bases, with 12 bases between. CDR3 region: CASSQEAPADYEQYF. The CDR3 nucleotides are TGCGCCAGCAGCCAAGAGGCTCCAGCGGACTACGAGCAGTACTTC.

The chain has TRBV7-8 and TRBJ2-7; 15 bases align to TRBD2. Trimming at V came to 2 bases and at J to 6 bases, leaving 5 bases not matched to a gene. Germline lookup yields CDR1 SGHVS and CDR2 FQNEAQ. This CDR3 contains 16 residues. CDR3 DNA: TGTGCCAGCAGCTTATGGACTAGCGGGAGGGCCGGCGAGCAGTACTTC. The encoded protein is CASSLWTSGRAGEQYF.

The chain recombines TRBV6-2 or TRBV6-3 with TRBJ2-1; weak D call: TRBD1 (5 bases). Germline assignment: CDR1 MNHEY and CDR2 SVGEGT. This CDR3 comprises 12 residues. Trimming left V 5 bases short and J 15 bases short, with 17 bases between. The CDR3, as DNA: TGTGCCAGCAGTCAAGGACATCCCGGATTGTTCTTC. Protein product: CASSQGHPGLFF.

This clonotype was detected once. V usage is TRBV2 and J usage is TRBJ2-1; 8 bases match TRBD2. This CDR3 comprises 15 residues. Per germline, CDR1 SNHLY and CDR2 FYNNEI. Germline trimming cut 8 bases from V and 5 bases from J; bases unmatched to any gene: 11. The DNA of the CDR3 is TGTGCCAGCGCCGAGGCGAGCGGGAGAAACAATGAGCAGTTCTTC. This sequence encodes CASAEASGRNNEQFF.

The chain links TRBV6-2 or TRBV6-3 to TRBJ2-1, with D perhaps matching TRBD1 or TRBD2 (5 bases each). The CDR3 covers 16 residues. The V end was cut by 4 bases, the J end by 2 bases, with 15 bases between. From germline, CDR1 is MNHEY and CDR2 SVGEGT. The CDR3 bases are TGTGCCAGCAGTTGGGGGACGGATTCTACCTACAATGAGCAGTTCTTC. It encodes CASSWGTDSTYNEQFF.

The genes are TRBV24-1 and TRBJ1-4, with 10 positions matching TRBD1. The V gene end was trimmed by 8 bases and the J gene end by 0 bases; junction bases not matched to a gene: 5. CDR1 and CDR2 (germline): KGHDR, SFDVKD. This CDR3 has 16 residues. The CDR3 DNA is TGTGCCACCATAGACAGGGGGCTTGCAACTAATGAAAAACTGTTTTTT. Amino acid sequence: CATIDRGLATNEKLFF.